Listed below are T cell receptor beta chains from one sample, sequenced in a study of PD-L1 blockade in urothelial cancer. Profiling relied on immunoSEQ multiplex PCR, and the TCRdb table lists in-frame clones only, not all of them. Of under 25,000 clones detected, around nine tenths appear once; the ten largest clones hold roughly 10%. The source was PBMCs, collected around atezolizumab (anti-PD-L1) treatment. Receptor source: a woman in her fifties or sixties with urothelial cancer. Each CDR3 is given with its conserved first and last residue. D genes are given only for firm matches. Clone size is given for some rows only: seen once, a few or many times, or a class if the clone is expanded.

D gene: .; clone size: .; J gene: TRBJ2-5; V gene: TRBV18; CDR3 DNA: TGTGCCAGCTCACCACTAGCGGTGAAACAAGAGACCCAGTACTTC; CDR3 protein: CASSPLAVKQETQYF
D gene: TRBD1; clone size: .; J gene: TRBJ1-5; V gene: TRBV18; CDR3 DNA: TGTGCCAGCTCACAGGCGACAGGGCTCAATCAGCCCCAGCATTTT; CDR3 protein: CASSQATGLNQPQHF
D gene: TRBD1; clone size: .; J gene: TRBJ2-3; V gene: TRBV11-3; CDR3 DNA: TGTGCCAGCAGCGCCGGGACAGGGTTTATAGATACGCAGTATTTT; CDR3 protein: CASSAGTGFIDTQYF
D gene: .; clone size: .; J gene: TRBJ1-1; V gene: TRBV13; CDR3 DNA: TGTGCCAGCAGCCTCCAGGGGACAAACACTGAAGCTTTCTTT; CDR3 protein: CASSLQGTNTEAFF
D gene: .; clone size: .; J gene: TRBJ2-7; V gene: TRBV11-3; CDR3 DNA: TGTGCCAGCAGCTTACATTCCGGGACCTACGAGCAGTACTTC; CDR3 protein: CASSLHSGTYEQYF
D gene: TRBD1; clone size: .; J gene: TRBJ1-1; V gene: TRBV6-7; CDR3 DNA: TGTGCCAGCACCCATGGTGGTCAGGGGGCGCCGAACACTGAAGCTTTCTTT; CDR3 protein: CASTHGGQGAPNTEAFF
D gene: .; clone size: .; J gene: TRBJ2-1; V gene: TRBV9; CDR3 DNA: TGTGCCAGCAGTCAAAACACAGGGTCCTACAATGAGCAGTTCTTC; CDR3 protein: CASSQNTGSYNEQFF
D gene: .; clone size: .; J gene: TRBJ2-5; V gene: TRBV19; CDR3 DNA: TGTGCCAGTAGTATAGAAGGGGTTCGAGAGACCCAGTACTTC; CDR3 protein: CASSIEGVRETQYF
D gene: TRBD1; clone size: once; J gene: TRBJ2-3; V gene: TRBV6-4; CDR3 DNA: TGTGCCAGCAGAGCTACAGGGGTTACGGCAGATACGCAGTATTTT; CDR3 protein: CASRATGVTADTQYF
D gene: .; clone size: .; J gene: TRBJ2-5; V gene: TRBV7-9; CDR3 DNA: TGTGCCAGCAGCCGAGACGGGTTCGGAGAGACCCAGTACTTC; CDR3 protein: CASSRDGFGETQYF
D gene: TRBD2; clone size: .; J gene: TRBJ2-2; V gene: TRBV4-3; CDR3 DNA: TGCGCCAGCAGCCAAGAGGGGGGGGTAACGGCCGGGGAGCTGTTTTTT; CDR3 protein: CASSQEGGVTAGELFF
D gene: .; clone size: .; J gene: TRBJ2-3; V gene: TRBV7-3; CDR3 DNA: TGTGCCAGCAGCCGATCCCCTCTTGAGGGCCCGACAGATACGCAGTATTTT; CDR3 protein: CASSRSPLEGPTDTQYF
D gene: TRBD1; clone size: .; J gene: TRBJ1-1; V gene: TRBV18; CDR3 DNA: TGTGCCAGCGACCGACAGGGCCCATTGAACACTGAAGCTTTCTTT; CDR3 protein: CASDRQGPLNTEAFF
D gene: TRBD2; clone size: .; J gene: TRBJ2-7; V gene: TRBV4-3; CDR3 DNA: TGCGCCAGCAGCCAAGATCGCGGACTAGCACGTGAGCAGTACTTC; CDR3 protein: CASSQDRGLAREQYF
D gene: TRBD2; clone size: .; J gene: TRBJ2-3; V gene: TRBV7-8; CDR3 DNA: TGTGCCAGCAGTCCTAGCGGGTCAAGCGCAGATACGCAGTATTTT; CDR3 protein: CASSPSGSSADTQYF
D gene: TRBD1; clone size: .; J gene: TRBJ1-2; V gene: TRBV9; CDR3 DNA: TGTGCCAGCAGCGTAGCTTTTGGGGACAGAGGGATCTATGGCTACACCTTC; CDR3 protein: CASSVAFGDRGIYGYTF
D gene: .; clone size: .; J gene: TRBJ1-4; V gene: TRBV7-9; CDR3 DNA: TGTGCCAGCAGCCCGACCCCGGTGGGCGAAAAACTGTTTTTT; CDR3 protein: CASSPTPVGEKLFF
D gene: .; clone size: .; J gene: TRBJ1-3; V gene: TRBV6-5; CDR3 DNA: TGTGCCAGCAAAGGGGCCGCTGGAAACACCATATATTTT; CDR3 protein: CASKGAAGNTIYF
D gene: TRBD1; clone size: once; J gene: TRBJ1-4; V gene: TRBV10-3; CDR3 DNA: TGTGCCATCAGTGCGGGACAGGGCTCCGCAACTAATGAAAAACTGTTTTTT; CDR3 protein: CAISAGQGSATNEKLFF
D gene: TRBD1; clone size: .; J gene: TRBJ1-2; V gene: TRBV19; CDR3 DNA: TGTGCCAGTAGCCTTTTCAGACAGGGGGATGGCTACACCTTC; CDR3 protein: CASSLFRQGDGYTF
D gene: .; clone size: .; J gene: TRBJ1-1; V gene: TRBV21-1; CDR3 DNA: TGTGCCAGCAGCAAGCCACCAGGGTTTACTGAAGCTTTCTTT; CDR3 protein: CASSKPPGFTEAFF
D gene: .; clone size: .; J gene: TRBJ1-5; V gene: TRBV7-9; CDR3 DNA: TGTGCCAGCAGCTCTAGCAGGGGACCCAATCAGCCCCAGCATTTT; CDR3 protein: CASSSSRGPNQPQHF
D gene: TRBD1; clone size: .; J gene: TRBJ2-7; V gene: TRBV28; CDR3 DNA: TGTGCCAGCAGTTTTAGAGGGACAGGGGCCTACGAGCAGTACTTC; CDR3 protein: CASSFRGTGAYEQYF
D gene: TRBD1; clone size: .; J gene: TRBJ1-2; V gene: TRBV2; CDR3 DNA: TGTGCCAGCAGTGAGTTTAGGACAGGGGATGGCTACACCTTC; CDR3 protein: CASSEFRTGDGYTF
D gene: .; clone size: .; J gene: TRBJ2-7; V gene: TRBV2; CDR3 DNA: TGTGCCAGCACCGACCCCACAGGAATGGCGTACGAGCAGTACTTC; CDR3 protein: CASTDPTGMAYEQYF
D gene: .; clone size: once; J gene: TRBJ1-5; V gene: TRBV19; CDR3 DNA: TGTGCCAGTAAACAGGGAAGGGCGTCATATAGCAATCAGCCCCAGCATTTT; CDR3 protein: CASKQGRASYSNQPQHF
D gene: TRBD2; clone size: .; J gene: TRBJ2-5; V gene: TRBV4-2; CDR3 DNA: TGTGCCAGCAGCCAAACAGCGGGGAACCAAGAGACCCAGTACTTC; CDR3 protein: CASSQTAGNQETQYF
D gene: TRBD2; clone size: .; J gene: TRBJ2-1; V gene: TRBV27; CDR3 DNA: TGTGCCAGCAGTTTATCACGGGGGGACTTATACAATGAGCAGTTCTTC; CDR3 protein: CASSLSRGDLYNEQFF
D gene: .; clone size: .; J gene: TRBJ1-2; V gene: TRBV6-5; CDR3 DNA: TGTGCCAGCAGTTATAGTTCTCTCACCTATGGCTACACCTTC; CDR3 protein: CASSYSSLTYGYTF
D gene: TRBD1; clone size: .; J gene: TRBJ1-1; V gene: TRBV18; CDR3 DNA: TGTGCCAGCTCACCACAGGAAGGACAGGGGATGAACACTGAAGCTTTCTTT; CDR3 protein: CASSPQEGQGMNTEAFF
D gene: .; clone size: .; J gene: TRBJ2-1; V gene: TRBV7-8; CDR3 DNA: TGTGCCAGCAGCAACCCGAGGCGGGGTGGTCACAATGAGCAGTTCTTC; CDR3 protein: CASSNPRRGGHNEQFF
D gene: .; clone size: .; J gene: TRBJ2-7; V gene: TRBV5-1; CDR3 DNA: TGCGCCAGCAGCCTCCGGGATCCTTCCTACGAGCAGTACTTC; CDR3 protein: CASSLRDPSYEQYF
D gene: .; clone size: .; J gene: TRBJ2-1; V gene: TRBV30; CDR3 DNA: TGTGCCCCTTGGGCCCATGAGCAGTTCTTC; CDR3 protein: CAPWAHEQFF
D gene: TRBD2; clone size: .; J gene: TRBJ2-7; V gene: TRBV28; CDR3 DNA: TGTGCCAGCGGGACTAGCAGCTCCTACGAGCAGTACTTC; CDR3 protein: CASGTSSSYEQYF
D gene: .; clone size: .; J gene: TRBJ2-1; V gene: TRBV11-3; CDR3 DNA: TGTGCCAGCAGCTTAGGCCCCCGGGGGTGGGGGGGCTGGAATGAGCAGTTCTTC; CDR3 protein: CASSLGPRGWGGWNEQFF